These T cell receptor beta chains were read from a single sample in a study of T cell repertoires in cytomegalovirus infection. Via MiXCR, TCRdb re-called the reads, giving one row per CDR3 protein. The sample contains over 300,000 distinct CDR3 sequences, 17% of which appear only once. Sequenced input: PBMCs. These receptors all stem from a human donor in good health (CMV status not recorded). Some clones in this sample may be carry-over from other donors' samples. Each CDR3 is given with its conserved first and last residue. A D gene is named only where the DNA matches it firmly. Size is omitted from some rows. Given values are once, few, many or a class for expanded clones.

size: .; D: .; V: TRBV15; J: TRBJ2-5; DNA: TGTGCCACCAGCGGTATTTCGGAGACCCAGTACTTC; CDR3: CATSGISETQYF
size: many; D: .; V: TRBV7-2; J: TRBJ2-3; DNA: TGTGCCAGCAGCTTAGCATCTGATACGCAGTATTTT; CDR3: CASSLASDTQYF
size: many; D: TRBD1; V: TRBV6-1; J: TRBJ1-5; DNA: TGTGCCAGCGAACGGGACAGAAGGGGGGAAGGTAGTCCCCAGCATTTT; CDR3: CASERDRRGEGSPQHF
size: .; D: .; V: TRBV2; J: TRBJ1-1; DNA: TGTGCCCTAGGGAGGGTTGGCACTGAAGCTTTCTTT; CDR3: CALGRVGTEAFF
size: many; D: .; V: TRBV11-1; J: TRBJ2-1; DNA: TGTGCCAGCAGCTTCAAACAGGGAAGCTCCTACAATGAGCAGTTCTTC; CDR3: CASSFKQGSSYNEQFF
size: .; D: TRBD1; V: TRBV7-9; J: TRBJ1-4; DNA: TGTGCCAGCAGCCCCGGCGGACAGGGCGGAGAAAAACTGTTTTTT; CDR3: CASSPGGQGGEKLFF
size: .; D: .; V: TRBV27; J: TRBJ2-3; DNA: TGTGCCAGCAGTTTATGGCGGGGGCGCACAGATACGCAGTATTTT; CDR3: CASSLWRGRTDTQYF
size: many; D: .; V: TRBV7-2; J: TRBJ2-6; DNA: TGTGCCAGCAGCCCAAGGGTAGGGGCTGGGGCCAACGTCCTGACTTTC; CDR3: CASSPRVGAGANVLTF
size: .; D: .; V: TRBV6-5; J: TRBJ2-7; DNA: TGTGCCAGCAGCGCGACAGTTACGGCAGAGCAGTACTTC; CDR3: CASSATVTAEQYF
size: many; D: .; V: TRBV7-9; J: TRBJ1-5; DNA: TGTGCCAGCAGCGAGGGTACAAGCAATCAGCCCCAGCATTTT; CDR3: CASSEGTSNQPQHF
size: .; D: .; V: TRBV11-2; J: TRBJ2-7; DNA: TGTGCCAGCAGCTCGACCCGGCATACCTACGAGCAGTACTTC; CDR3: CASSSTRHTYEQYF
size: .; D: TRBD2; V: TRBV9; J: TRBJ2-3; DNA: TGTGCCAGCAGTCAGACTAGCTACGGCACAGATACGCAGTATTTT; CDR3: CASSQTSYGTDTQYF
size: .; D: .; V: TRBV27; J: TRBJ2-7; DNA: TGTGCCAGCAGTCCCGTAAGCGCGGGGACAACGGTGCAGTACTTC; CDR3: CASSPVSAGTTVQYF
size: few; D: .; V: TRBV6-8; J: TRBJ2-7; DNA: TGTGCCAGCAGTTACGCCCGCCTGCCAGGGAACTACGAGCAGTACTTC; CDR3: CASSYARLPGNYEQYF
size: few; D: .; V: TRBV6-6; J: TRBJ1-5; DNA: TGTGCCAGCATGTATTGGCAGGGTGGCAATCAGCCCCAGCATTTT; CDR3: CASMYWQGGNQPQHF
size: few; D: .; V: TRBV7-2; J: TRBJ2-2; DNA: TGTGCCAACAGCTTAGTGTTTAGGACCGGGGAGCTGTTTTTT; CDR3: CANSLVFRTGELFF
size: .; D: .; V: TRBV14; J: TRBJ1-6; DNA: TGTGCCAGCAGCCAAGGACTAACACGGTCACCCCTCCACTTT; CDR3: CASSQGLTRSPLHF
size: many; D: TRBD2; V: TRBV12-3/TRBV12-4; J: TRBJ2-5; DNA: TGTGCCAGCAGTTTAGCGCGGGGGGCTGAGACCCAGTACTTC; CDR3: CASSLARGAETQYF
size: few; D: .; V: TRBV20-1; J: TRBJ1-1; DNA: TGCAGTGCTCCTCCCCCGGACAGACCGAACACTGAAGCTTTCTTT; CDR3: CSAPPPDRPNTEAFF
size: many; D: TRBD2; V: TRBV5-4; J: TRBJ2-1; DNA: TGTGCCAGCAGCCTCGGACTAGCGGGGGGAACCTACAATGAGCAGTTCTTC; CDR3: CASSLGLAGGTYNEQFF
size: many; D: TRBD1; V: TRBV7-2; J: TRBJ2-5; DNA: TGTGCCAGCAGCTTAGAAATGAGACAGGGGTTCTTTCAGCAAGAGACCCAGTACTTC; CDR3: CASSLEMRQGFFQQETQYF
size: .; D: .; V: TRBV19; J: TRBJ1-1; DNA: TGTGCCAGTAGTAATCCCCGAAATAGCAACACTGAAGCTTTCTTT; CDR3: CASSNPRNSNTEAFF
size: .; D: TRBD1; V: TRBV10-3; J: TRBJ1-1; DNA: TGTGCCATCAGTGCAACAGGGGCGAACATGAACACTGAAGCTTTCTTT; CDR3: CAISATGANMNTEAFF
size: .; D: TRBD1; V: TRBV10-3; J: TRBJ1-6; DNA: TGTGCCATCAGTGATGCCGGGACAGGCAATTCACCCCTCCACTTT; CDR3: CAISDAGTGNSPLHF
size: many; D: TRBD1; V: TRBV7-6; J: TRBJ1-5; DNA: TGTGCCAGCAGCTTGACAGGGGACGGCAATCAGCCCCAGCATTTT; CDR3: CASSLTGDGNQPQHF
size: many; D: .; V: TRBV10-3; J: TRBJ1-1; DNA: TGTGCCATCAGTGGAGGGGGATCGGCTTTCTTT; CDR3: CAISGGGSAFF
size: many; D: TRBD1; V: TRBV4-1; J: TRBJ2-3; DNA: TGCGCCAGCAGCTTGAGGACAGGGGAAGTTTCAGATACGCAGTATTTT; CDR3: CASSLRTGEVSDTQYF
size: many; D: TRBD1; V: TRBV25-1; J: TRBJ2-7; DNA: TGTGCCAGCAGTGAGGGACAGGGGTTTTCCTACGAGCAGTACTTC; CDR3: CASSEGQGFSYEQYF
size: many; D: TRBD1; V: TRBV6-6; J: TRBJ1-5; DNA: TGTGCCAGCAGTTACGACCGGACAGGGGGCGGTCAGCCCCAGCATTTT; CDR3: CASSYDRTGGGQPQHF
size: many; D: .; V: TRBV7-2; J: TRBJ1-2; DNA: TGTGCCAGCAGCTTAGATTCAGGGTGGGGCGGCTACACCTTC; CDR3: CASSLDSGWGGYTF
size: few; D: .; V: TRBV7-2; J: TRBJ2-1; DNA: TGTGCCAGCAGCCAAACCCGGAAACAAGGGTCCTACAATGAGCAGTTCTTC; CDR3: CASSQTRKQGSYNEQFF
size: few; D: .; V: TRBV2; J: TRBJ2-1; DNA: TGTGCCAGCAGTGTAGCCCAGGTTATTTACAATGAGCAGTTCTTC; CDR3: CASSVAQVIYNEQFF
size: .; D: TRBD1; V: TRBV18; J: TRBJ2-5; DNA: TGTGTCAGCTCAAGGGACAGGGGAGGAGAGACCCAGTACTTC; CDR3: CVSSRDRGGETQYF
size: .; D: .; V: TRBV6-2/TRBV6-3; J: TRBJ2-7; DNA: TGTGCCAGCAGCGATACAGGGACCCGAACCGCCTACGAGCAGTACTTC; CDR3: CASSDTGTRTAYEQYF
size: many; D: .; V: TRBV7-2; J: TRBJ1-5; DNA: TGTGCCAGCAGCCGAGGACTCGATCAGCCCCAGCATTTT; CDR3: CASSRGLDQPQHF